Below are 30 T cell receptor beta chains sequenced from a single sample in a study of identical twins. MiXCR was run by TCRdb on the 5' RACE reads, yielding one entry per CDR3 protein. The table includes 650,000 to 750,000 distinct CDR3 sequences, approximately 21% detected once. In addition, the sample was reused for a study of T cells expressing NK-cell markers.

Sequenced: PBMCs. These receptors were collected from a woman under 30 in good health.

This clonotype showed up many times. The chain joins TRBV12-3 or TRBV12-4 to TRBJ1-1; D uncertain. Between the trimmed V and J ends, which lost 1 base and 3 bases, there was a span of 3 bases. The CDR3 sequence is 12 residues long. The CDR3 DNA reads as TGTGCCAGCAGTTTAGGCCACACTGAAGCTTTCTTT. It is translated as CASSLGHTEAFF.

The CDR3 region is CSALNSLNTEAFF. The CDR3 bases are TGCAGTGCTCTGAACTCCCTTAACACTGAAGCTTTCTTT. V and J are TRBV20-1 and TRBJ1-1, with D hard to call. The germline gives CDR1 DFQATT, CDR2 SNEGSKA (reference sequence). The CDR3 is made up of 13 amino acids. V was cut by 5 bases and J by 2 bases, with 12 bases left in between.

This clonotype was counted ten times or more. This chain joins TRBV4-1 and TRBJ2-7; 9 bases map to TRBD1. Germline V gene lookup returns CDR1 MGHRA and CDR2 YSYEKL. V lost 3 bases to trimming and J lost 6 bases; unmatched junction nucleotides: 6. The CDR3 sequence is 14 residues long. The DNA for the CDR3 is TGCGCCAGCAGCCATTACAGGGGGCTGTCCGAGCAGTACTTC. Amino acid sequence: CASSHYRGLSEQYF.

This clonotype has only a few counts. This chain joins TRBV20-1 and TRBJ2-4; D unresolved. CDR3 length: 11 amino acids. V lost 3 bases to trimming and J lost 6 bases, with 6 bases between them. Germline CDR1 is DFQATT and CDR2 is SNEGSKA (reference sequence). The CDR3, as DNA: TGCAGTGCTAGTGTTCGAAACATTCAGTACTTC. As protein: CSASVRNIQYF.

This chain uses TRBV12-3 or TRBV12-4 with TRBJ1-1; perhaps TRBD1 as D (5 bases). The CDR3 is 14 amino acids. V was pared by 3 bases and J by 3 bases, with 11 bases between. The CDR3 DNA reads as TGTGCCAGCAGTTTTGGGGACGAACACACTGAAGCTTTCTTT. Translating it yields CASSFGDEHTEAFF.

This chain uses TRBV12-3 or TRBV12-4 with TRBJ2-5, with TRBD2 as a possible D gene (6 bases). The CDR3 runs to 15 residues. V was pared by 1 base and J by 2 bases, with 11 bases between. This CDR3 reads CASSLGASDQETQYF. In nucleotides, the CDR3 is TGTGCCAGCAGTTTAGGAGCTAGCGATCAAGAGACCCAGTACTTC.

This clonotype was recorded a few times. This chain uses TRBV12-5 with TRBJ2-7; unclear D gene. CDR1 LGHNT and CDR2 FRNRAP come from the germline V gene. Deletions cut 2 bases from V and 8 bases from J, with 7 bases between. This CDR3 contains 11 residues. The CDR3: CASGLRVQQYF. CDR3 nucleotides: TGTGCTAGTGGTTTGAGGGTACAGCAGTACTTC.

The CDR3 spells CSVGGSGTTYEQYF. The CDR3 nucleotides read TGCAGTGTGGGCGGTAGCGGTACAACCTACGAGCAGTACTTC. V gene TRBV20-1 combines with J gene TRBJ2-7; D is perhaps TRBD2 (6 bases). The germline gives CDR1 DFQATT, CDR2 SNEGSKA (reference sequence). This CDR3 region has 14 residues. The V gene lost 7 bases and the J gene lost 2 bases, with 18 bases spanning the gap.

This clonotype was counted between two and nine times. The genes are TRBV7-9 and TRBJ2-5, with D possibly matching TRBD2 (5 bases). Germline-derived CDR1 and CDR2 are SEHNR and FQNEAQ (reference sequence). V lost 5 bases, J lost 5 bases, and 15 bases lay in between. This CDR3 has 14 amino acids. CDR3 sequence (DNA): TGTGCCAGCAGCCCCCACGGGAACCGTGAGACCCAGTACTTC. Translated, it gives CASSPHGNRETQYF.

This clonotype has ten or more counts. CDR3 DNA: TGCAGCGTTGTAACCCGAAACACCTACGAGCAGTACTTC. Residues: CSVVTRNTYEQYF. V is TRBV29-1 and J is TRBJ2-7; D remains ambiguous. The CDR3 contains 13 residues. The V gene lost 4 bases and the J gene lost 2 bases, with 12 bases spanning the gap. Per the germline V gene, CDR1 is SQVTM and CDR2 is ANQGSEA.

This clonotype was counted ten times or more. The chain combines TRBV20-1 with TRBJ1-2; D not certain. V lost 3 bases and J 0 bases, leaving 8 bases between the germline ends. Germline CDR1 is DFQATT and CDR2 is SNEGSKA (reference sequence). This CDR3 contains 13 residues. The CDR3 nucleotides are TGCAGTGCTAGCGAGGGAGCTAACTATGGCTACACCTTC. Translation gives CSASEGANYGYTF.

This clonotype was detected ten times or more. The gene calls are TRBV20-1 and TRBJ2-7; 13 bases agree with TRBD2. This CDR3 is built from 16 residues. CDR1 is DFQATT, CDR2 SNEGSKA, per germline (reference sequence). V shed 4 bases and J 4 bases; nucleotides not matched to a gene: 10. The CDR3 region is CSANPGLAGSHYEQYF. In nucleotides, the CDR3 is TGCAGTGCTAACCCGGGACTAGCGGGATCCCATTACGAGCAGTACTTC.

This clonotype turned up a few times. The chain employs TRBV4-1 and TRBJ2-7; TRBD2 matches 8 bases. The CDR3 spans 18 residues. The germline gives CDR1 MGHRA, CDR2 YSYEKL. The V gene end was trimmed by 0 bases and the J gene end by 4 bases; junction bases not matched to a gene: 14. CDR3 amino acids: CASSQDLGIAGTTYEQYF. In DNA, the CDR3 is TGCGCCAGCAGCCAAGATTTAGGGATAGCGGGAACGACTTACGAGCAGTACTTC.

This rearrangement joins TRBV4-2 to TRBJ2-2; perhaps TRBD2 as D (7 bases). Trimming took 0 bases from V and 6 from J, leaving 14 bases between them. CDR1 and CDR2 from the germline V gene are LGHNA and YNFKEQ. The CDR3 spans 16 residues. The CDR3 region has the DNA TGTGCCAGCAGCCAAGATAGGACGGGGGGCGCCGGGGAGCTGTTTTTT. Its protein product is CASSQDRTGGAGELFF.

This clonotype was detected ten times or more. This chain links TRBV20-1 with TRBJ1-4; maybe TRBD1 (5 bases). The germline gives CDR1 DFQATT, CDR2 SNEGSKA (reference sequence). The ends were cut back, 6 bases at V and 5 bases at J, with 16 bases in the middle. This CDR3 has 14 amino acids. The CDR3 reads CSAESGAANEKLFF. The CDR3 DNA follows: TGCAGTGCCGAAAGCGGGGCGGCCAATGAAAAACTGTTTTTT.

The J gene is TRBJ1-6, the V gene TRBV29-1; 7 bases align to TRBD1. This CDR3 has 13 amino acids. J was trimmed by 7 bases and V by 6 bases; bases with no gene match: 6. Germline V lookup: CDR1 SQVTM, CDR2 ANQGSEA. Written as DNA, the CDR3 is TGCAGCGTACAGGGACAGAGCAATTCACCCCTCCACTTT. It encodes CSVQGQSNSPLHF.

This clonotype turned up a few times. The chain uses TRBV11-2 and TRBJ2-1; TRBD2 might be the D (6 bases). V dropped 6 bases and J dropped 6 bases, with 18 bases sitting between them. The CDR3 is made up of 15 amino acids. Germline lookup yields CDR1 SGHAT and CDR2 FQNNGV. The CDR3: CASRTTPWGGNEQFF. The DNA for the CDR3 is TGTGCCAGCAGGACGACCCCTTGGGGAGGCAATGAGCAGTTCTTC.

There are a few counts of this clonotype. V gene TRBV5-1 combines with J gene TRBJ2-5, with 8 bases fitting TRBD1. V was pared by 5 bases and J by 1 base, with 13 bases of the junction left unmatched. The CDR3 extends over 17 amino acids. Germline values: CDR1 SGHRS, CDR2 YFSETQ. CDR3 coding DNA: TGCGCCAGCAGTTTCCCCCGCACTGGACAGGGCCAAGAGACCCAGTACTTC. This codes for CASSFPRTGQGQETQYF. Combining the CDR3 with reference TRBV5-1 and TRBJ2-5 gives the whole variable domain KAGVTQTPRYLIKTRGQQVTLSCSPISGHRSVSWYQQTPGQGLQFLFEYFSETQRNKGNFPGRFSGRQFSNSRSEMNVSTLELGDSALYLCASSFPRTGQGQETQYFGPGTRLLVL.

This clonotype has a handful of counts. In DNA form, the CDR3 reads TGTGCCAGCAGTGATCTAACAGGAGAAAATGGCTACACCTTC. This translates into CASSDLTGENGYTF. The gene calls are TRBV7-9 and TRBJ1-2, with a weak D call TRBD1 (5 bases). V was shortened by 6 bases and J by 6 bases, with 17 bases between the two germline ends. The germline V gene has CDR1 SEHNR and CDR2 FQNEAQ (reference sequence). The CDR3 sequence is 14 residues long.

The rearrangement links TRBV3-1 to TRBJ2-7; D gene uncertain. This CDR3 comprises 12 residues. Germline V lookup: CDR1 LGHDT, CDR2 YNNKEL (reference sequence). The V gene lost 4 bases and the J gene lost 7 bases, with 11 bases spanning the gap. CDR3 bases: TGTGCCAGCAGCCTCCGGGTGGGGGAGCAGTACTTC. It yields the protein CASSLRVGEQYF.

This clonotype was counted only a few times. The chain recombines TRBV20-1 with TRBJ1-2; TRBD1 is a possible D gene (6 bases). This CDR3 is 15 amino acids long. V gave up 2 bases and J gave up 7 bases, with 20 bases separating them. The germline V gene has CDR1 DFQATT and CDR2 SNEGSKA (reference sequence). CDR3 nucleotide sequence: TGCAGTGCTAGACTTAGACTGACAGGCCCGTTTGGCTACACCTTC. It is translated as CSARLRLTGPFGYTF.

This clonotype was seen more than once but under ten times. V usage is TRBV14 and J usage is TRBJ1-2; D not resolved. The CDR3 totals 14 residues. Germline CDR1 and CDR2: SGHDN and FVKESK. V was cut by 2 bases and J by 0 bases, with 7 bases left in between. The DNA for the CDR3 is TGTGCCAGCAGCCAACTACGAGCTAACTATGGCTACACCTTC. Protein product: CASSQLRANYGYTF.

The gene calls are TRBV7-6 and TRBJ2-1; D not resolved. Germline V CDR1 and CDR2: SGHVS, FNYEAQ. V shed 4 bases and J shed 0 bases, with 13 bases lying between them. The CDR3 contains 16 residues. The CDR3 is CASSYRNSSSYNEQFF. The CDR3 DNA is TGTGCCAGCAGCTACCGAAACTCAAGCTCCTACAATGAGCAGTTCTTC.

The V call is TRBV21-1, the J call TRBJ2-7; the table calls TRBD1, which could not be checked here. TRBV21-1 is a pseudogene locus. The CDR3 is 15 residues long. CDR3 region: CASSKAWTGHYEQYF. The CDR3 DNA sequence: TGTGCCAGCAGCAAAGCCTGGACAGGGCACTACGAGCAGTACTTC.

The chain employs TRBV6-5 and TRBJ2-1, with 10 positions matching TRBD2. The germline CDR1 and CDR2 sequences are MNHEY and SVGAGI. The CDR3 sequence is 17 residues long. With V trimmed by 2 bases and J by 6 bases, 10 bases remained unmatched. The CDR3 region has the DNA TGTGCCAGCAGTTACCCGAGACTAAGCGGGGGGGGCAATGAGCAGTTCTTC. Translating it yields CASSYPRLSGGGNEQFF.

This clonotype was recorded a few times. The chain is built from TRBV12-3 or TRBV12-4 and TRBJ2-7; D remains ambiguous. The V end lost 6 bases, the J end lost 1 base, and 10 bases lay between the germline ends. CDR3 length: 13 amino acids. In DNA, the CDR3 is TGTGCCAGCAGGCTATCACGATCCTACGAGCAGTACTTC. It specifies CASRLSRSYEQYF.

V usage is TRBV10-3 and J usage is TRBJ2-7, with D hard to call. Trimming stripped 0 bases from V and 0 bases from J, with 9 bases between. Germline CDR1 and CDR2: ENHRY and SYGVKD. This CDR3 has 15 amino acids. CDR3 loop: CAISESGSSSYEQYF. DNA for the CDR3: TGTGCCATCAGTGAGTCGGGCTCTAGCTCCTACGAGCAGTACTTC.

This clonotype was picked up many times. The J gene is TRBJ1-5, the V gene TRBV10-3; D remains ambiguous. Germline assignment: CDR1 ENHRY and CDR2 SYGVKD. The CDR3 is made up of 15 amino acids. The V end lost 3 bases, the J end lost 0 bases, and 9 bases lay between the germline ends. This CDR3 reads CAISEADFSNQPQHF. The CDR3 DNA is TGTGCCATCAGTGAAGCGGATTTTAGCAATCAGCCCCAGCATTTT.

The chain carries TRBV9 and TRBJ2-1; D is unresolved. Germline assignment: CDR1 SGDLS and CDR2 YYNGEE. The CDR3 has 15 amino acids. V was clipped by 4 bases and J by 5 bases, with 16 bases between them. This CDR3 is CASSPRQPLHNEQFF. The CDR3 coding sequence is TGTGCCAGCAGCCCGCGACAACCCCTCCACAATGAGCAGTTCTTC.

The genes are TRBV6-5 and TRBJ2-2; unclear D gene. CDR3 size: 14 residues. Per the germline V gene, CDR1 is MNHEY and CDR2 is SVGAGI. V was pared by 2 bases and J by 7 bases, with 11 bases between. CDR3 DNA: TGTGCCAGCAGTTACGGGCCGCGGCGCGGGGAGCTGTTTTTT. Protein: CASSYGPRRGELFF.